These 26 T cell receptor beta chains came from one sample sequenced in a study of blood T cell repertoires in COVID-19. Only in-frame clones appear in the TCRdb table, and some are missing; sequencing was by immunoSEQ multiplex PCR. The table has more than 120,000 clones, approximately 90% seen once. The sample consisted of peripheral blood. These receptors were collected from a woman in her forties or fifties with acute or convalescent COVID-19.

V usage is TRBV7-9 and J usage is TRBJ2-3; D possibly corresponds to TRBD2 (6 bases). V lost 5 bases, J lost 2 bases, and 17 bases lay in between. Germline-derived CDR1 and CDR2 are SEHNR and FQNEAQ (reference sequence). CDR3 size: 16 residues. The CDR3 loop reads CASSLPSETSTDTQYF. In DNA form, the CDR3 reads TGTGCCAGCAGCCTTCCTAGCGAGACCTCCACAGATACGCAGTATTTT.

The chain is built from TRBV19 and TRBJ2-6; a possible D gene is TRBD2 (5 bases). Germline assignment: CDR1 LNHDA and CDR2 SQIVND (reference sequence). This CDR3 comprises 13 residues. V lost 5 bases and J lost 9, with 11 bases in between. CDR3 sequence (DNA): TGTGCCAGTAGTGGAGGTATCGGCAACGTCCTGACTTTC. It yields the protein CASSGGIGNVLTF. Drawing the rest from reference TRBV19 and TRBJ2-6, the complete variable domain is DGGITQSPKYLFRKEGQNVTLSCEQNLNHDAMYWYRQDPGQGLRLIYYSQIVNDFQKGDIAEGYSVSREKKESFPLTVTSAQKNPTAFYLCASSGGIGNVLTFGAGSRLTVL.

This clone occurred a few times. This chain connects TRBV30 to TRBJ1-6, with 7 nucleotides matching TRBD1. The CDR3 spans 14 residues. Trimming at V came to 1 base and at J to 7 bases, leaving 4 bases not matched to a gene. The germline CDR1 and CDR2 sequences are GTSNPN and SVGIG (reference sequence). This CDR3 reads CAWSAGTENSPLHF. CDR3 coding DNA: TGTGCCTGGAGTGCCGGGACAGAGAATTCACCCCTCCACTTT.

The chain joins TRBV3-1 (or the pseudogene TRBV3-2) to TRBJ2-7, with TRBD1 matching 9 bases. CDR1 is LGHDT and CDR2 is YNNKEL in the germline V gene (reference sequence). The CDR3 covers 14 residues. With V trimmed by 7 bases and J by 7 bases, 11 bases remained unmatched. The CDR3 is CASTSLDRGWEQYF. The CDR3 DNA is TGTGCCAGCACGTCTCTGGACAGGGGTTGGGAGCAGTACTTC.

The chain joins TRBV29-1 to TRBJ1-1, with D perhaps TRBD1 (6 bases). Germline loops: CDR1 SQVTM, CDR2 ANQGSEA. CDR3 length: 14 residues. Trimming removed 5 bases at V and 4 bases at J, with 17 bases between. CDR3: CSVRDTPGITEAFF. The CDR3 nucleotides read TGCAGCGTTCGGGACACTCCAGGCATCACTGAAGCTTTCTTT.

This clone showed up just once. The chain couples TRBV5-6 to TRBJ1-1, with D uncertain. CDR1 SGHDT and CDR2 YYEEEE come from the germline V gene. CDR3 length: 12 amino acids. With 3 bases removed from V and 0 bases from J, the gap between germline ends came to 3 bases. The CDR3 sequence is CASSSMNTEAFF. The CDR3 bases are TGTGCCAGCAGCTCCATGAACACTGAAGCTTTCTTT.

This clone was counted a few times. V is TRBV7-3 and J is TRBJ2-1; the D gene is possibly TRBD1 (6 bases). The germline V gene has CDR1 SGHTA and CDR2 FQGTGA. The CDR3 loop spans 15 amino acids. The germline V and J ends were trimmed by 1 base and 0 bases, with 7 bases remaining between them. This CDR3 reads CASSLIQGSYNEQFF. In DNA form, the CDR3 reads TGTGCCAGCAGCTTAATACAGGGCTCCTACAATGAGCAGTTCTTC.

The V call is TRBV9, the J call TRBJ2-3; D is unresolved. The CDR3 extends over 12 amino acids. Trimming cost V 0 bases and J 5 bases, with 4 bases left between them. Looked up from germline, CDR1 is SGDLS and CDR2 is YYNGEE. The CDR3 DNA reads TGTGCCAGCAGCGTAGTCATAGATACGCAGTATTTT. This codes for CASSVVIDTQYF.

The rearrangement joins TRBV3-1 (or the pseudogene TRBV3-2) to TRBJ2-1, with TRBD2 as a possible D gene (6 bases). The CDR3 spans 17 residues. V lost 5 bases to trimming and J lost 3 bases, with 20 bases between them. CDR1 and CDR2 from the germline V gene are LGHDT and YNNKEL (reference sequence). CDR3 sequence reads: CASSKGMMGRFYNEQFF. CDR3 bases: TGTGCCAGCAGCAAGGGGATGATGGGGAGGTTCTACAATGAGCAGTTCTTC.

The V call is TRBV6-1, the J call TRBJ2-4; no clear D. The CDR3 contains 14 residues. The V and J ends lost 7 bases and 0 bases respectively, with 10 bases between them. CDR1 is MNHNS and CDR2 is SASEGT in the germline V gene. The CDR3 is CASTYREAKNIQYF. CDR3 nucleotide sequence: TGTGCCAGCACGTACAGAGAAGCCAAAAACATTCAGTACTTC.

The chain combines TRBV15 with TRBJ1-1; perhaps TRBD1 as D (5 bases). The CDR3 is 16 amino acids. V shed 1 base and J shed 0 bases, with 12 bases lying between them. Germline CDR1 LNHNV, CDR2 YYDKDF (reference sequence). The DNA of the CDR3 is TGTGCCACCAGCAGAGGATCAGGGTTCCTGAACACTGAAGCTTTCTTT. Amino acids: CATSRGSGFLNTEAFF. Full variable domain (missing parts from reference TRBV15 and TRBJ1-1): DAMVIQNPRYQVTQFGKPVTLSCSQTLNHNVMYWYQQKSSQAPKLLFHYYDKDFNNEADTPDNFQSRRPNTSFCFLDIRSPGLGDTAMYLCATSRGSGFLNTEAFFGQGTRLTVV.

The chain has TRBV28 and TRBJ2-3, with D unclear. The CDR3 covers 13 residues. CDR1 is MDHEN and CDR2 is SYDVKM in the germline V gene. The V gene lost 4 bases and the J gene lost 4 bases, with 9 bases spanning the gap. Here the CDR3 DNA reads TGTGCCAGCAGTTCCCTAGATGCAGATACGCAGTATTTT. Translation gives CASSSLDADTQYF.

This chain links TRBV24-1 with TRBJ1-3; D is unclear. The CDR3 covers 11 residues. Germline V gene sequence: CDR1 KGHDR, CDR2 SFDVKD. Trimming cost V 8 bases and J 4 bases, with 5 bases left between them. The CDR3 loop is CATTRGNTIYF. CDR3 nucleotides: TGTGCCACCACGCGGGGAAACACCATATATTTT.

V gene TRBV11-2 combines with J gene TRBJ1-1, with 8 bases aligning to TRBD1. Germline CDR1 SGHAT, CDR2 FQNNGV. The CDR3 is 16 amino acids. V shed 1 base and J 5 bases; nucleotides not matched to a gene: 9. Here the CDR3 reads CASSLVLTGEATEAFF. CDR3 DNA: TGTGCCAGCAGCTTAGTCTTGACAGGGGAAGCGACTGAAGCTTTCTTT.

The chain is built from TRBV7-2 and TRBJ1-2, with no clear D. V was shortened by 5 bases and J by 4 bases, with 14 bases between the two germline ends. Germline V gene lookup returns CDR1 SGHTA and CDR2 FQGNSA. There are 14 residues in the CDR3. CDR3 region: CASSPAGSAYGYTF. The CDR3 nucleotides read TGTGCCAGCAGCCCCGCGGGGTCCGCCTATGGCTACACCTTC.

This chain joins TRBV12-3 or TRBV12-4 and TRBJ1-1; D is unclear. This CDR3 is built from 9 residues. The CDR3 reads CGGGPEAFF. DNA of the CDR3: TGTGGCGGCGGTCCTGAAGCTTTCTTT.

The chain uses TRBV10-3 and TRBJ1-2; no reliable D call. The CDR3 extends over 12 amino acids. V was trimmed by 3 bases and J by 5 bases, leaving 7 bases between them. From germline, CDR1 is ENHRY and CDR2 SYGVKD. CDR3 nucleotide sequence: TGTGCCATCAGTGATTTCGAGTATGGCTACACCTTC. Its protein product is CAISDFEYGYTF.

The chain joins TRBV6-1 to TRBJ1-2; the D gene is possibly TRBD1 (5 bases). The CDR3 has 15 residues. Germline V gives CDR1 MNHNS, CDR2 SASEGT. V was clipped by 0 bases and J by 4 bases, with 12 bases between them. The CDR3 DNA reads as TGTGCCAGCAGTGAAGCGGGGCAGGAGGGCTATGGCTACACCTTC. This encodes CASSEAGQEGYGYTF.

The V and J genes are TRBV19 and TRBJ1-2; D is uncertain. V gave up 3 bases and J gave up 0 bases, with 14 bases separating them. This CDR3 is built from 16 residues. Germline V gene lookup returns CDR1 LNHDA and CDR2 SQIVND (reference sequence). The CDR3 bases are TGTGCCAGTAGTATTTTCCGGGGTAGTTCTAACTATGGCTACACCTTC. Translation: CASSIFRGSSNYGYTF.

This sequence joins TRBV5-6 and TRBJ2-3; the D gene is possibly TRBD1 (5 bases). CDR3 length equals 15 residues. Germline loops: CDR1 SGHDT, CDR2 YYEEEE. V was shortened by 0 bases and J by 0 bases, with 8 bases between the two germline ends. The CDR3 sequence is CASSLVGPSTDTQYF. CDR3 bases: TGTGCCAGCAGCTTGGTGGGGCCTAGCACAGATACGCAGTATTTT.

The V call is TRBV5-1, the J call TRBJ1-2, with 8 positions matching TRBD1. Germline V gene data show CDR1 as SGHRS and CDR2 as YFSETQ. The CDR3 loop spans 14 amino acids. V gave up 0 bases and J gave up 4 bases; unmatched junction bases: 2. In DNA, the CDR3 is TGCGCCAGCAGCTTGGACGGACAGGGCTATGGCTACACCTTC. Its protein is CASSLDGQGYGYTF.

In DNA, the CDR3 is TGTGCCAGCAGCTTAGGTGGGGACAGACCCTATGGCTACACCTTC. As protein: CASSLGGDRPYGYTF. V usage is TRBV7-6 and J usage is TRBJ1-2, with 7 nucleotides matching TRBD1. The length of the CDR3 is 15 residues. J lost 4 bases, V lost 1 base, and 6 bases had no gene match. CDR1 and CDR2 (germline): SGHVS, FNYEAQ.

This clone occurred once. The chain links TRBV19 to TRBJ2-1, with TRBD2 as a possible D gene (6 bases). CDR3 length: 15 residues. Germline V CDR1 and CDR2: LNHDA, SQIVND (reference sequence). The V end lost 4 bases, the J end lost 6 bases, and 16 bases lay between the germline ends. CDR3: CASSTRDSNSNEQFF. The CDR3 DNA is TGTGCCAGTAGTACCCGGGACTCAAATTCCAATGAGCAGTTCTTC.

The rearrangement joins TRBV10-1 to TRBJ2-1; 12 bases agree with TRBD2. CDR1 and CDR2 from the germline V gene are WNHNN and SYGVQD (reference sequence). Unmatched junction bases numbered 11, after V lost 2 bases and J lost 3 bases. The CDR3 covers 19 residues. The chain's CDR3 is CASSEGRLAGAPHYNEQFF. The CDR3 DNA is TGCGCCAGCAGTGAGGGAAGACTAGCGGGAGCCCCGCACTACAATGAGCAGTTCTTC.

This chain links TRBV30 with TRBJ2-2; TRBD1 matches at 8 bases. V dropped 3 bases and J dropped 8; count of bases not matched to a gene: 5. This CDR3 has 13 residues. Germline CDR1 is GTSNPN and CDR2 is SVGIG (reference sequence). This chain's CDR3 is CAWRPTGGGELFF. CDR3 nucleotides: TGTGCCTGGAGGCCTACAGGGGGAGGGGAGCTGTTTTTT. Filled out from reference TRBV30 and TRBJ2-2, the complete variable domain reads SQTIHQWPATLVQPVGSPLSLECTVEGTSNPNLYWYRQAAGRGLQLLFYSVGIGQISSEVPQNLSASRPQDRQFILSSKKLLLSDSGFYLCAWRPTGGGELFFGEGSRLTVL.

A single count supports this clone. The chain is built from TRBV7-9 and TRBJ2-7; the match to TRBD1 covers 10 bases. This CDR3 is 14 amino acids long. Germline V CDR1 and CDR2: SEHNR, FQNEAQ (reference sequence). V was clipped by 7 bases and J by 5 bases; unmatched bases: 8. The CDR3 region is CASMPGTGVHEQYF. DNA of the CDR3: TGTGCCAGCATGCCCGGGACAGGGGTCCACGAGCAGTACTTC.